The present T cell receptor (beta chain) was sequenced within a study of T cell changes during pregnancy in multiple sclerosis. Profiled with immunoSEQ multiplex PCR; TCRdb holds only in-frame clones, not every one. The table records over 40,000 clones, 88% of them present only once. The germline V gene has CDR1 SGHDT and CDR2 YYEEEE. CDR3 length: 14 amino acids. The junction had 11 bases not matched to a gene; V was cut back by 4 bases and J by 7 bases. The receptor was isolated from a female donor with multiple sclerosis, enrolled in a pregnancy study. Sample: CD4+ T cells from peripheral blood mononuclear cells, taken in the second trimester of pregnancy. The chain has TRBV5-6 and TRBJ2-7; the match to TRBD1 covers 7 bases. CDR3 protein: CASSKTGSPGEQYF. The CDR3 coding sequence is TGTGCCAGCAGCAAGACAGGGAGTCCGGGAGAGCAGTACTTC.